This TCR beta chain was identified in a study of OX40 agonist ivuxolimab in advanced cancers. Assay used: immunoSEQ multiplex PCR; TCRdb lists only in-frame clones, some missing. The table shows over 40,000 clones, with 70% to 90% occurring only once. This CDR3 has 17 amino acids. CDR1 is SGHVS and CDR2 is FQNEAQ in the germline V gene. After removal of 4 bases from V and 3 bases from J, the junction contained 9 bases not matched to a gene. The V gene is TRBV7-8, the J gene TRBJ2-2; 9 bases agree with TRBD1. The source is an adult with an advanced solid tumor such as melanoma, head and neck, liver or kidney cancer. This material consisted of CD4+ or CD8+ T cells sorted from blood, taken in a trial of the OX40 agonist ivuxolimab. This CDR3 is CASSWGQGRVDTGELFF. Written as DNA, the CDR3 is TGTGCCAGCAGCTGGGGACAGGGTAGGGTGGACACCGGGGAGCTGTTTTTT.